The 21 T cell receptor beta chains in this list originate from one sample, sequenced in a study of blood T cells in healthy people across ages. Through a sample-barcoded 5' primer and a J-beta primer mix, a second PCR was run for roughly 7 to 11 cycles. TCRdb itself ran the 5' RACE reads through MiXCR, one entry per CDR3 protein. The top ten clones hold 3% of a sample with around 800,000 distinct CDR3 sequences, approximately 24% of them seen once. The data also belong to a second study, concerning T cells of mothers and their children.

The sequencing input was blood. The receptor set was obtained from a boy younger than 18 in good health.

The CDR3 bases are TGTGCCAGCAGCCAATTCAGGGACGCAGCTTTCTTT. Protein product: CASSQFRDAAFF. The chain employs TRBV3-1 and TRBJ1-1, with D tentatively TRBD1 (5 bases). The CDR3 has 12 amino acids. The V end was cut by 2 bases, the J end by 10 bases, with 11 bases between. The V gene's germline CDR1 is LGHDT and CDR2 YNNKEL (reference sequence).

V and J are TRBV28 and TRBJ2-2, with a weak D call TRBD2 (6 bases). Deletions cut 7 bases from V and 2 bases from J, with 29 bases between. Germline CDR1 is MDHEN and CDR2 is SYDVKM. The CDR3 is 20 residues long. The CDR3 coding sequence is TGTGCCAGCATCGAGCGGGTGCTGGGAAGGAAGACCACCAACACCGGGGAGCTGTTTTTT. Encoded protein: CASIERVLGRKTTNTGELFF.

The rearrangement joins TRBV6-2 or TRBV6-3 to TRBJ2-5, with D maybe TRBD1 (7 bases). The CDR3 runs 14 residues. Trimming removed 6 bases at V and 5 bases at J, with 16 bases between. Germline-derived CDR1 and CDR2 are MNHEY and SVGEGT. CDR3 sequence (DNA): TGTGCCAGCAGACGCCTTGGAGGGGGCGAGACCCAGTACTTC. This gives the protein CASRRLGGGETQYF.

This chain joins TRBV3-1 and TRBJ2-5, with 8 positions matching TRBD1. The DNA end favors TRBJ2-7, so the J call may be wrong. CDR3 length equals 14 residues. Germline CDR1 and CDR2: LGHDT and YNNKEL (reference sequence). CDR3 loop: CASSHRDRRYEQYF. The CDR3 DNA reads TGTGCCAGCAGCCACCGGGACAGGCGCTACGAGCAGTACTTC.

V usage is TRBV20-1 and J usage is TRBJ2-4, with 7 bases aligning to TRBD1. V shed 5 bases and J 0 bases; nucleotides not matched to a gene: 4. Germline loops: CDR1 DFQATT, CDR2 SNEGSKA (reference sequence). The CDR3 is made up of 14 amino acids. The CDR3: CSAHNRGAKNIQYF. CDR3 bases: TGCAGTGCTCACAACAGGGGAGCCAAAAACATTCAGTACTTC.

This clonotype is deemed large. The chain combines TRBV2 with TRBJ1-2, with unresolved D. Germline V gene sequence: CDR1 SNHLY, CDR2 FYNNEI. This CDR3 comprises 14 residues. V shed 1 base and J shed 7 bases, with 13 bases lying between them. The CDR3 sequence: CASSEEPRLFGYTF. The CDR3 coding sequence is TGTGCCAGCAGTGAAGAGCCCAGACTCTTTGGCTACACCTTC.

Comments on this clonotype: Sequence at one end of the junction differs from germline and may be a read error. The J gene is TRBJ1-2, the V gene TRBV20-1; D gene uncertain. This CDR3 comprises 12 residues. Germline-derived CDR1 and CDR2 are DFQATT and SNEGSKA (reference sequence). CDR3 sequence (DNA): TGCAGTGCGCATCAGGTGAACTATGGCCACACCTTC. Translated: CSAHQVNYGHTF.

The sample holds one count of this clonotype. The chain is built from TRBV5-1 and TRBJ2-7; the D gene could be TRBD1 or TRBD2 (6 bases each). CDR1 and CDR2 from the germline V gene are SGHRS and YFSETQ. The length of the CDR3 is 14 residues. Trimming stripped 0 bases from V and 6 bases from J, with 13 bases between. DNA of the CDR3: TGCGCCAGCAGCTTGGGACCCGGGGGCGTCGAGCAGTACTTC. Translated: CASSLGPGGVEQYF.

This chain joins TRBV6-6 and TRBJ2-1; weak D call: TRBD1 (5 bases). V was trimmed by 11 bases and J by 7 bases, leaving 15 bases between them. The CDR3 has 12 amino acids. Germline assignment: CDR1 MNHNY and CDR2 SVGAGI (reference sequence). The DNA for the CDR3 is TGTGCCCACGGGCAGGGAAGAAATGAGCAGTTCTTC. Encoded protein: CAHGQGRNEQFF.

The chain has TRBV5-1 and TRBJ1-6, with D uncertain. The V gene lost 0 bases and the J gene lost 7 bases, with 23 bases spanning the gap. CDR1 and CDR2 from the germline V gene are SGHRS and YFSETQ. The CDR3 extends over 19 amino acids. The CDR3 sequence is CASSLAHQGSRAKNSPLHF. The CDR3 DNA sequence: TGCGCCAGCAGCTTGGCCCACCAAGGGAGTAGGGCGAAAAATTCACCCCTCCACTTT.

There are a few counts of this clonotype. The CDR3: CASSLWVAGGPGELFF. DNA of the CDR3: TGTGCCAGCAGCTTATGGGTAGCGGGGGGGCCGGGGGAGCTGTTTTTT. The chain links TRBV7-2 to TRBJ2-2; 11 bases fit TRBD2. The trim removed 2 bases at V and 8 bases at J, leaving 7 bases unmatched. In germline, CDR1 is SGHTA, CDR2 FQGNSA. The CDR3 covers 16 residues.

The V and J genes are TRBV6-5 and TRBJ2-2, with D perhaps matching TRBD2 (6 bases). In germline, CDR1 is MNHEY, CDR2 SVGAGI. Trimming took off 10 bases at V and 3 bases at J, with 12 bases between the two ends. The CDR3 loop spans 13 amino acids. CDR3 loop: CAIRRDDTGELFF. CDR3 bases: TGTGCCATCCGGCGGGACGACACCGGGGAGCTGTTTTTT.

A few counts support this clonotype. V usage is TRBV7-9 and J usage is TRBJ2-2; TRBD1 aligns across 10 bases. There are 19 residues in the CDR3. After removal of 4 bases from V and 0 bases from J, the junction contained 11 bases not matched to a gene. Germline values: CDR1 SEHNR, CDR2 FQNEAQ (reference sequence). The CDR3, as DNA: TGTGCCAGCAGCTCCAGGACAGGGGGACTACCTACGAACACCGGGGAGCTGTTTTTT. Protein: CASSSRTGGLPTNTGELFF.

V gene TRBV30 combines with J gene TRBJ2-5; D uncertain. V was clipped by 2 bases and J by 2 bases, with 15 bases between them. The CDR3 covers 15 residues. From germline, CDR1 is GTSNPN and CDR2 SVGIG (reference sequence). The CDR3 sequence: CAWSKGKTEQETQYF. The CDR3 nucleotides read TGTGCCTGGAGTAAGGGTAAGACGGAGCAAGAGACCCAGTACTTC.

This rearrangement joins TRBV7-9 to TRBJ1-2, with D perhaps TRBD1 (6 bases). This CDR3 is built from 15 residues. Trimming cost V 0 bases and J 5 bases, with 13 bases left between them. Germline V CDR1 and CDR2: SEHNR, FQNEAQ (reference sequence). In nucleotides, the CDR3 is TGTGCCAGCAGCTTAGCTCAGGGGCTGTGGTATGGCTACACCTTC. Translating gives CASSLAQGLWYGYTF.

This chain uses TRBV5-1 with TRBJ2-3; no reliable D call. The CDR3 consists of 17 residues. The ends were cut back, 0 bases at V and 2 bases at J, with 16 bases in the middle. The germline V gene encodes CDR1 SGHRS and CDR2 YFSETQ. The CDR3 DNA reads TGCGCCAGCAGCTTGGGGATCTACCATACTATCACAGATACGCAGTATTTT. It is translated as CASSLGIYHTITDTQYF.

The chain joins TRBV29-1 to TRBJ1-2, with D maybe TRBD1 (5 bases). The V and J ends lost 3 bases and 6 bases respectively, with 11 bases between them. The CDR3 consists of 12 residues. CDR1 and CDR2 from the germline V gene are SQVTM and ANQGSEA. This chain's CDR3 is CSVDSQGDGYTF. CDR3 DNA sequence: TGCAGCGTTGACTCTCAGGGAGATGGCTACACCTTC. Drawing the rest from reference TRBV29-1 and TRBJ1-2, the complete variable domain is SAVISQKPSRDICQRGTSLTIQCQVDSQVTMMFWYRQQPGQSLTLIATANQGSEATYESGFVIDKFPISRPNLTFSTLTVSNMSPEDSSIYLCSVDSQGDGYTFGSGTRLTVV.

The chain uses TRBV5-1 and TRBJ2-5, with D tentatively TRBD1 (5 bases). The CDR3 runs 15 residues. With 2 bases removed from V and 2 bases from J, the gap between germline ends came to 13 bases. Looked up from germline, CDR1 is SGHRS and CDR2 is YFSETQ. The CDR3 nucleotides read TGCGCCAGCAGCTTACAAGCAAGACAGCAAGAGACCCAGTACTTC. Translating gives CASSLQARQQETQYF.

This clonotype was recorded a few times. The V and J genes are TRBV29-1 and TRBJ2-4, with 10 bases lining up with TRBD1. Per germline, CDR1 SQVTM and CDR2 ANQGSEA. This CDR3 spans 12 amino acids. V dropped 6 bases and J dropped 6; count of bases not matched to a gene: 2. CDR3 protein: CSVGQGRNIQYF. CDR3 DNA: TGCAGCGTGGGACAGGGGCGAAACATTCAGTACTTC.

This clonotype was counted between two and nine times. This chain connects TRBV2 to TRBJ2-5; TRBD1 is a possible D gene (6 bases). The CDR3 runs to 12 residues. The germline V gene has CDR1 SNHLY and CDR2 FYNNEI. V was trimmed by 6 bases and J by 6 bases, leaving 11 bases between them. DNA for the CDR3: TGTGCCAGCAGCCGACAGGCACAGACCCAGTACTTC. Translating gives CASSRQAQTQYF.

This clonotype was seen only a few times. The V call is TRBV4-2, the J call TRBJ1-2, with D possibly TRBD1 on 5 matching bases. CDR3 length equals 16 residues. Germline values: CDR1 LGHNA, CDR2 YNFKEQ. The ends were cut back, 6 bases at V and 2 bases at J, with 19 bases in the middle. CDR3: CASSPDGADKNYGYTF. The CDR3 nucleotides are TGTGCCAGCAGTCCAGACGGGGCAGACAAAAACTATGGCTACACCTTC.